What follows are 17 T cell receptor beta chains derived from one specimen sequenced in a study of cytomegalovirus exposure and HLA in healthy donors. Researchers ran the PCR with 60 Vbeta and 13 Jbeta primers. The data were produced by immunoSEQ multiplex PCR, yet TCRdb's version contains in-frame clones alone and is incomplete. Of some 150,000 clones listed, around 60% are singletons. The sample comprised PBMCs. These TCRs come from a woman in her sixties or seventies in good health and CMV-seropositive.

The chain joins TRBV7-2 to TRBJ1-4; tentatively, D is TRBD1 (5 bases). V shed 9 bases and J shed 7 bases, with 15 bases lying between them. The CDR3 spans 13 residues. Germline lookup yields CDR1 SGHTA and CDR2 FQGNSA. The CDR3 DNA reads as TGTGCCAGTCGGGGGTTCGTTGGTGAAAAACTGTTTTTT. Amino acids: CASRGFVGEKLFF.

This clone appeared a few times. DNA of the CDR3: TGTGCCAGCAGCTTGGCCGGCCTGCGAGGAAGCTATGGCTACACCTTC. Translated, it gives CASSLAGLRGSYGYTF. The V and J genes are TRBV5-4 and TRBJ1-2; D is ambiguous. There are 16 residues in the CDR3. Per germline, CDR1 SGHNT and CDR2 YYREEE (reference sequence). The V end lost 0 bases, the J end lost 4 bases, and 16 bases lay between the germline ends. The complete variable domain, with remaining parts taken from reference TRBV5-4 and TRBJ1-2, reads ETGVTQSPTHLIKTRGQQVTLRCSSQSGHNTVSWYQQALGQGPQFIFQYYREEENGRGNFPPRFSGLQFPNYSSELNVNALELDDSALYLCASSLAGLRGSYGYTFGSGTRLTVV.

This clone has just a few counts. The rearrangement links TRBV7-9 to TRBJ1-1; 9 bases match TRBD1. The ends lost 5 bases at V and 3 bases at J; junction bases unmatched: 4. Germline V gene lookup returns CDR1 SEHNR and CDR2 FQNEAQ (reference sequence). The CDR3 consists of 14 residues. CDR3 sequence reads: CASSLGQGYTEAFF. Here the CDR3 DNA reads TGTGCCAGCAGCCTGGGACAGGGCTACACTGAAGCTTTCTTT.

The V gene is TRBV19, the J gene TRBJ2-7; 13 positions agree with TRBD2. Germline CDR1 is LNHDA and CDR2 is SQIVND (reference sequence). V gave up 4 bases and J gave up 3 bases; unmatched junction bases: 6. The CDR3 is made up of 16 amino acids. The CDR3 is CASSSPRTSGSYEQYF. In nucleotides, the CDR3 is TGTGCCAGTAGTAGCCCAAGGACTAGCGGGAGCTACGAGCAGTACTTC.

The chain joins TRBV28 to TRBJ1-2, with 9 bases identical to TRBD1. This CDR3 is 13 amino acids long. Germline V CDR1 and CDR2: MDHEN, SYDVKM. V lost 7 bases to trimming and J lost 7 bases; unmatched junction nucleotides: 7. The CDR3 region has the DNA TGTGCCAGCATCCTGGACAGGGGCGGTGGCTACACCTTC. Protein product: CASILDRGGGYTF.

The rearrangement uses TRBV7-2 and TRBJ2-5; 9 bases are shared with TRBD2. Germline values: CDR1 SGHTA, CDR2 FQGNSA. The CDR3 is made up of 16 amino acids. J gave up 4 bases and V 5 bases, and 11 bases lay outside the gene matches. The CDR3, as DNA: TGTGCCAGCAGCAAAAGGGTTAGCGGGAGACTAGAGACCCAGTACTTC. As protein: CASSKRVSGRLETQYF.

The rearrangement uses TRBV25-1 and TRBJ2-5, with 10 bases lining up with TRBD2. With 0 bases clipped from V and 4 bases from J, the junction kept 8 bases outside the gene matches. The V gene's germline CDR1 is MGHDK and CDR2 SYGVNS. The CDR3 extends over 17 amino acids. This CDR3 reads CASSEYIGRLAGETQYF. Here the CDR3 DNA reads TGTGCCAGCAGTGAATATATTGGAAGACTAGCGGGAGAGACCCAGTACTTC.

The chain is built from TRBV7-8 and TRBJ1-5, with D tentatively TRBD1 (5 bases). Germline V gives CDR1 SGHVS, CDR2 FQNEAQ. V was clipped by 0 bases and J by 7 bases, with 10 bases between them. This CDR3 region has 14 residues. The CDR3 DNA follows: TGTGCCAGCAGCTTAGCTATGGGGGGGCAGCCCCAGCATTTT. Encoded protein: CASSLAMGGQPQHF.

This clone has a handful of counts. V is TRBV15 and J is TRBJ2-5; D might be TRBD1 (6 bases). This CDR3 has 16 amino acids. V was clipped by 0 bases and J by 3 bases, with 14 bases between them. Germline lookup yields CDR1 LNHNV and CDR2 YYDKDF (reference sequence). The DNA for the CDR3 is TGTGCCACCAGCAGAGATCCCACAGGGACCGAAGAGACCCAGTACTTC. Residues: CATSRDPTGTEETQYF.

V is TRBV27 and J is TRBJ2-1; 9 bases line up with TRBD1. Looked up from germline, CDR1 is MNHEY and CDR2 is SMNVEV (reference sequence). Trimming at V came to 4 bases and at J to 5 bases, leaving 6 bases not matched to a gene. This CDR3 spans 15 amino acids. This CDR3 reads CASSSWTGANNEQFF. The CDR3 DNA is TGTGCCAGCAGTTCTTGGACAGGGGCGAACAATGAGCAGTTCTTC.

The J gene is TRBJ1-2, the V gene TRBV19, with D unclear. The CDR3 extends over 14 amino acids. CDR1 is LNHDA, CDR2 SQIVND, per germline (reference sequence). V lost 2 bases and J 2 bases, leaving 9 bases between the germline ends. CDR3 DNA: TGTGCCAGTAGTATATCAGGTTGGAACTATGGCTACACCTTC. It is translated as CASSISGWNYGYTF.

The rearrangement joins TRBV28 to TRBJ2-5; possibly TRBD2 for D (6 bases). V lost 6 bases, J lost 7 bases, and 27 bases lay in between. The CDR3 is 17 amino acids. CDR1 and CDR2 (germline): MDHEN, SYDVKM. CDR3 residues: CASSPPGGDSLVGTQYF. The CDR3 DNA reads TGTGCCAGCAGCCCTCCCGGCGGGGACTCTTTGGTAGGGACCCAGTACTTC.

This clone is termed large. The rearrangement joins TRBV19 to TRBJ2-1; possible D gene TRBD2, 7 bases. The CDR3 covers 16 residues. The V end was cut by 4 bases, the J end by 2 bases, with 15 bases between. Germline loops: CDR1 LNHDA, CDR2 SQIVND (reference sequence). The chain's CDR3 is CASSTVEGGPYNEQFF. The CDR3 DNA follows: TGTGCCAGTAGTACGGTGGAGGGGGGGCCCTACAATGAGCAGTTCTTC.

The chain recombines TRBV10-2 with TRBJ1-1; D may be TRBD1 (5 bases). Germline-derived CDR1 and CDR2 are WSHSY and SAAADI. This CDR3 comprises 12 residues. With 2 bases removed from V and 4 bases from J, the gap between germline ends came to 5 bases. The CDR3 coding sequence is TGCGCCAGCAGTGAGAGGGGCACTGAAGCTTTCTTT. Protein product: CASSERGTEAFF.

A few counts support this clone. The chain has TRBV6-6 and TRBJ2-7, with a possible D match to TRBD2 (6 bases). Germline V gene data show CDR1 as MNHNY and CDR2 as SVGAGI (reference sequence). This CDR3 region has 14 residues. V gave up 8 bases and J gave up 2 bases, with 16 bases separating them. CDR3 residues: CASLGGLSTYEQYF. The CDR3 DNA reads TGTGCCAGCTTGGGGGGACTTTCTACCTACGAGCAGTACTTC.

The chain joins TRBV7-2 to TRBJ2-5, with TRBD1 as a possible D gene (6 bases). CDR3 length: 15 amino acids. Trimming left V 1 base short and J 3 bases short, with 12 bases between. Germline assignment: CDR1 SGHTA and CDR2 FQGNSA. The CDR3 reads CASSLVGASEETQYF. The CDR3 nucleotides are TGTGCCAGCAGCTTAGTGGGGGCATCTGAAGAGACCCAGTACTTC.

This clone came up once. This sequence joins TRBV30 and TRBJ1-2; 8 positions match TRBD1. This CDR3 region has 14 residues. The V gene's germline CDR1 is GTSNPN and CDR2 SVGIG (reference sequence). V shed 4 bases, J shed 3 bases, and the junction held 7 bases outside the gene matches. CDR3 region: CAWTPGQGYYGYTF. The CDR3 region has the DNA TGTGCCTGGACACCCGGACAGGGCTACTATGGCTACACCTTC.